The rows below give T cell receptor beta chains drawn from one sample of a study of T cell responses to AZD1222 COVID-19 vaccine. Method: immunoSEQ multiplex PCR; TCRdb's copy keeps in-frame clones and lacks some. The sample lists about 94,000 clones, around 85% occurring once. The input for sequencing was peripheral blood, taken 28 days after the second AZD1222 dose. The origin of the receptors is an adult who received the AZD1222 COVID-19 vaccine. Each CDR3 is given with its conserved first and last residue. A D gene is named only where the DNA matches it firmly. Where a row states a size, it is once, few, many or the class of an expanded clone; other rows omit it.

clone size: .
V gene: TRBV11-3
J gene: TRBJ2-1
D gene: TRBD2
CDR3 protein: CASSPGLAGMDEQFF
CDR3 DNA: TGTGCCAGCAGCCCAGGACTAGCGGGTATGGATGAGCAGTTCTTC

clone size: .
V gene: TRBV9
J gene: TRBJ2-5
D gene: .
CDR3 protein: CASSLDRQGRGFGETQYF
CDR3 DNA: TGTGCCAGCAGTCTGGACCGGCAGGGCAGGGGCTTTGGGGAGACCCAGTACTTC

clone size: .
V gene: TRBV11-2
J gene: TRBJ1-5
D gene: .
CDR3 protein: CASSAYPPQPQHF
CDR3 DNA: TGTGCCAGCAGCGCCTACCCCCCTCAGCCCCAGCATTTT

clone size: .
V gene: TRBV29-1
J gene: TRBJ2-1
D gene: .
CDR3 protein: CSARGGTGKYNEQFF
CDR3 DNA: TGCAGCGCCCGGGGGGGGACAGGCAAATACAATGAGCAGTTCTTC

clone size: .
V gene: TRBV30
J gene: TRBJ2-5
D gene: TRBD2
CDR3 protein: CAWRAGVETQYF
CDR3 DNA: TGTGCCTGGAGGGCGGGGGTAGAGACCCAGTACTTC

clone size: .
V gene: TRBV5-1
J gene: TRBJ2-5
D gene: .
CDR3 protein: CASSLDPDQETQYF
CDR3 DNA: TGCGCCAGCAGCTTGGACCCGGACCAAGAGACCCAGTACTTC

clone size: .
V gene: TRBV19
J gene: TRBJ1-1
D gene: .
CDR3 protein: CASSLREHNTEAFF
CDR3 DNA: TGTGCCAGTAGCCTCCGGGAGCATAACACTGAAGCTTTCTTT

clone size: .
V gene: TRBV7-8
J gene: TRBJ1-1
D gene: .
CDR3 protein: CASSLENRYTEAFF
CDR3 DNA: TGTGCCAGCAGCTTAGAGAACAGGTACACTGAAGCTTTCTTT

clone size: .
V gene: TRBV11-2
J gene: TRBJ2-7
D gene: TRBD2
CDR3 protein: CASSLGTSGRTREQYF
CDR3 DNA: TGTGCCAGCAGCTTAGGCACTAGCGGGAGAACTCGGGAGCAGTACTTC

clone size: .
V gene: TRBV5-1
J gene: TRBJ2-5
D gene: .
CDR3 protein: CASNQGLQETQYF
CDR3 DNA: TGCGCCAGCAACCAGGGGCTACAAGAGACCCAGTACTTC

clone size: .
V gene: TRBV15
J gene: TRBJ1-1
D gene: TRBD1
CDR3 protein: CATRYPGQPNTEAFF
CDR3 DNA: TGTGCCACCAGATACCCGGGACAGCCGAACACTGAAGCTTTCTTT

clone size: .
V gene: TRBV10-3
J gene: TRBJ2-2
D gene: TRBD1
CDR3 protein: CAISESDRAGELFF
CDR3 DNA: TGTGCCATCAGTGAGTCGGACAGGGCCGGGGAGCTGTTTTTT

clone size: .
V gene: TRBV27
J gene: TRBJ1-3
D gene: TRBD1
CDR3 protein: CASSRGQGPGNTIYF
CDR3 DNA: TGTGCCAGCAGCCGAGGACAGGGGCCTGGAAACACCATATATTTT

clone size: .
V gene: TRBV7-9
J gene: TRBJ1-2
D gene: TRBD1
CDR3 protein: CASSRGQGPNYGYTF
CDR3 DNA: TGTGCCAGCAGCCGAGGACAGGGGCCTAACTATGGCTACACCTTC

clone size: .
V gene: TRBV19
J gene: TRBJ2-7
D gene: .
CDR3 protein: CASEDPRGYEQYF
CDR3 DNA: TGTGCCAGTGAGGACCCTAGGGGCTACGAGCAGTACTTC

clone size: medium-sized
V gene: TRBV4-1
J gene: TRBJ1-5
D gene: .
CDR3 protein: CASSLRLNQPQHF
CDR3 DNA: TGCGCCAGCAGCCTAAGGCTTAATCAGCCCCAGCATTTT

clone size: .
V gene: TRBV6-4
J gene: TRBJ1-1
D gene: .
CDR3 protein: CASSLGPNTEAFF
CDR3 DNA: TGTGCCAGCAGTCTAGGGCCGAACACTGAAGCTTTCTTT

clone size: .
V gene: TRBV5-4
J gene: TRBJ2-5
D gene: TRBD1
CDR3 protein: CASSLTGGIDQETQYF
CDR3 DNA: TGTGCCAGCAGCTTGACAGGGGGTATTGATCAAGAGACCCAGTACTTC

clone size: few
V gene: TRBV27
J gene: TRBJ1-1
D gene: TRBD1
CDR3 protein: CASSLIGTGASEAFF
CDR3 DNA: TGTGCCAGCAGTTTAATCGGGACAGGGGCTTCTGAAGCTTTCTTT

clone size: .
V gene: TRBV9
J gene: TRBJ2-7
D gene: .
CDR3 protein: CASSEGIQVYEQYF
CDR3 DNA: TGTGCCAGCAGCGAGGGGATACAGGTTTACGAGCAGTACTTC

clone size: .
V gene: TRBV20-1
J gene: TRBJ1-2
D gene: .
CDR3 protein: CSAGADYGYTF
CDR3 DNA: TGCAGTGCAGGGGCGGACTATGGCTACACCTTC

clone size: .
V gene: TRBV24-1
J gene: TRBJ2-1
D gene: TRBD2
CDR3 protein: CATSEVAGESDNEQFF
CDR3 DNA: TGTGCCACCAGTGAGGTAGCGGGAGAGTCTGACAATGAGCAGTTCTTC

clone size: .
V gene: TRBV15
J gene: TRBJ1-2
D gene: .
CDR3 protein: CATSRDLTRQVYDYGYTF
CDR3 DNA: TGTGCCACCAGCAGAGATCTTACCCGACAGGTCTATGACTATGGCTACACCTTC

clone size: .
V gene: TRBV18
J gene: TRBJ1-5
D gene: .
CDR3 protein: CASSPHRVEGNQPQHF
CDR3 DNA: TGTGCCAGCTCACCACACAGGGTAGAGGGCAATCAGCCCCAGCATTTT

clone size: few
V gene: TRBV6-5
J gene: TRBJ1-2
D gene: .
CDR3 protein: CASSYSPWNNYGYTF
CDR3 DNA: TGTGCCAGCAGTTACTCACCTTGGAATAACTATGGCTACACCTTC

clone size: .
V gene: TRBV24-1
J gene: TRBJ1-2
D gene: TRBD1
CDR3 protein: CATSEDRDRENYGYTF
CDR3 DNA: TGTGCCACCAGTGAAGATAGGGACAGGGAAAACTATGGCTACACCTTC

clone size: .
V gene: TRBV7-8
J gene: TRBJ1-1
D gene: .
CDR3 protein: CASSLNRRGTEAFF
CDR3 DNA: TGTGCCAGCAGCCTAAACCGAAGGGGCACTGAAGCTTTCTTT

clone size: once
V gene: TRBV7-3
J gene: TRBJ1-1
D gene: .
CDR3 protein: CASSLNSGNTEAFF
CDR3 DNA: TGTGCCAGCAGCTTAAATTCCGGGAACACTGAAGCTTTCTTT

clone size: few
V gene: TRBV5-1
J gene: TRBJ1-3
D gene: .
CDR3 protein: CASSFRGDGGNTIYF
CDR3 DNA: TGCGCCAGCAGCTTTCGGGGGGACGGTGGAAACACCATATATTTT

clone size: few
V gene: TRBV6-4
J gene: TRBJ2-3
D gene: TRBD2
CDR3 protein: CASSDAAGEADTQYF
CDR3 DNA: TGTGCCAGCAGTGACGCCGCGGGAGAGGCAGATACGCAGTATTTT

clone size: .
V gene: TRBV13
J gene: TRBJ1-5
D gene: .
CDR3 protein: CASSLGGLGSQPQHF
CDR3 DNA: TGTGCCAGCAGCTTAGGGGGGTTGGGGTCTCAGCCCCAGCATTTT

clone size: .
V gene: TRBV20-1
J gene: TRBJ2-7
D gene: .
CDR3 protein: CTPTQGNEQYF
CDR3 DNA: TGCACCCCTACCCAGGGGAACGAGCAGTACTTC

clone size: .
V gene: TRBV21-1
J gene: TRBJ1-5
D gene: .
CDR3 protein: CASRTPGEEDQPQHF
CDR3 DNA: TGTGCCAGCAGGACCCCGGGGGAGGAGGACCAGCCCCAGCATTTT

clone size: .
V gene: TRBV24-1
J gene: TRBJ2-2
D gene: TRBD2
CDR3 protein: CATVGAGGTGELFF
CDR3 DNA: TGTGCCACCGTCGGGGCGGGAGGTACCGGGGAGCTGTTTTTT

clone size: .
V gene: TRBV19
J gene: TRBJ1-3
D gene: .
CDR3 protein: CASTASWTADTIYF
CDR3 DNA: TGTGCCAGTACCGCAAGTTGGACAGCGGACACCATATATTTT

clone size: .
V gene: TRBV6-5
J gene: TRBJ1-3
D gene: .
CDR3 protein: CASSYGGVGNTIYF
CDR3 DNA: TGTGCCAGCAGTTACGGGGGAGTAGGAAACACCATATATTTT

clone size: .
V gene: TRBV7-3
J gene: TRBJ2-1
D gene: .
CDR3 protein: CASSLSGDSYNEQFF
CDR3 DNA: TGTGCCAGCAGCTTGTCAGGGGACTCCTACAATGAGCAGTTCTTC